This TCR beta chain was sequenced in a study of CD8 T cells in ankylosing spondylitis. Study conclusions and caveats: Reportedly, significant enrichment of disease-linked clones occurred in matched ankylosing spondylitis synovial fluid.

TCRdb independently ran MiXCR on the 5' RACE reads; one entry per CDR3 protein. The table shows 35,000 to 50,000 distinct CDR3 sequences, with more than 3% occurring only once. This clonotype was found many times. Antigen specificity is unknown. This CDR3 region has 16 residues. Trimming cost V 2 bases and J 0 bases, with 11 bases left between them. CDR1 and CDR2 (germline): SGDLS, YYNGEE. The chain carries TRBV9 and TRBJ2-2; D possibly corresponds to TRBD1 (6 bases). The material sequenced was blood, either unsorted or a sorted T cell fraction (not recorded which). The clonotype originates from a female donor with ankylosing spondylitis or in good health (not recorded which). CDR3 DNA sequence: TGTGCCAGCAGCGTTGGGGGACACCCGAACACCGGGGAGCTGTTTTTT. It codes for CASSVGGHPNTGELFF.